These 28 T cell receptor beta chains originate from one sample sequenced in a study of blood T cell repertoires in COVID-19. Generated by immunoSEQ multiplex PCR, the TCRdb table keeps only in-frame clones and is missing some. The data show roughly 100,000 clones, approximately 82% seen once. The specimen sequenced was peripheral blood. The receptors come from a man aged 55 to 70 with acute or convalescent COVID-19.

CDR3 DNA sequence: TGTGCCAGCAGAACTCGGAGCACAGATACGCAGTATTTT. Protein sequence: CASRTRSTDTQYF. This chain uses TRBV27 with TRBJ2-3; D call uncertain. V was pared by 6 bases and J by 0 bases, with 7 bases between. The CDR3 is 13 residues long. CDR1 MNHEY and CDR2 SMNVEV come from the germline V gene (reference sequence).

The CDR3 is CASRPGGRETQYF. For the CDR3, the DNA is TGCGCCAGCAGGCCTGGAGGACGGGAGACCCAGTACTTC. This chain uses TRBV5-1 with TRBJ2-5, with a weak D call TRBD2 (5 bases). Trimming took 5 bases from V and 5 from J, leaving 13 bases between them. This CDR3 comprises 13 residues. Germline V gene lookup returns CDR1 SGHRS and CDR2 YFSETQ.

The chain has TRBV18 and TRBJ2-2; TRBD1 might be the D (6 bases). The V end lost 8 bases, the J end lost 8 bases, and 21 bases lay between the germline ends. The CDR3 is 15 residues long. Germline CDR1 is KGHSH and CDR2 is LQKENI. The DNA of the CDR3 is TGTGCCAGCACCCTCAGGCAGGGGAGAGAAGGGGAGCTGTTTTTT. Its translation: CASTLRQGREGELFF. The whole variable domain, remainder taken from reference TRBV18 and TRBJ2-2, is NAGVMQNPRHLVRRRGQEARLRCSPMKGHSHVYWYRQLPEEGLKFMVYLQKENIIDESGMPKERFSAEFPKEGPSILRIQQVVRGDSAAYFCASTLRQGREGELFFGEGSRLTVL.

The V call is TRBV30, the J call TRBJ1-1; D possibly corresponds to TRBD1 (5 bases). CDR3 length: 17 amino acids. Germline V lookup: CDR1 GTSNPN, CDR2 SVGIG (reference sequence). V was pared by 1 base and J by 4 bases, with 22 bases between. CDR3 bases: TGTGCCTGGAGTGACCGGGACTCAAGGGCGGCGGGCACTGAAGCTTTCTTT. This codes for CAWSDRDSRAAGTEAFF.

CDR3 region: CASSLEGTGFYNEQFF. In DNA form, the CDR3 reads TGTGCCAGCAGCTTAGAGGGGACAGGGTTCTACAATGAGCAGTTCTTC. The chain joins TRBV7-2 to TRBJ2-1, with 9 bases that match TRBD1. The CDR3 loop spans 16 amino acids. Germline CDR1 is SGHTA and CDR2 is FQGNSA. The V and J ends lost 1 base and 3 bases, in that order; junction bases with no gene match: 4.

The chain has TRBV3-1 (or the pseudogene TRBV3-2) and TRBJ1-1, with D possibly being TRBD1 (5 bases). From germline, CDR1 is LGHDT and CDR2 YNNKEL (reference sequence). V lost 1 base, J lost 5 bases, and 17 bases lay in between. CDR3 length equals 16 residues. CDR3 in DNA: TGTGCCAGCAGCCAAGGTCCCCCAGGGTTAAAGACTGAAGCTTTCTTT. Protein sequence: CASSQGPPGLKTEAFF.

This clone was seen more than once but under ten times. DNA for the CDR3: TGTGCCAGCAGCCCAGGACAGGGAAATCAGCCCCAGCATTTT. Amino acid sequence: CASSPGQGNQPQHF. This chain joins TRBV5-5 and TRBJ1-5; TRBD1 matches 8 bases. Germline CDR1 and CDR2: SGHKS and YYEKEE (reference sequence). V lost 4 bases and J lost 4; bases outside the gene matches: 4. The CDR3 contains 14 residues.

The CDR3 bases are TGTGCCAGTAGTATTGGAGTTAGCGGGGGGCTGGGAGAGACCCAGTACTTC. Its translation is CASSIGVSGGLGETQYF. The genes are TRBV19 and TRBJ2-5, with 10 bases fitting TRBD2. CDR1 is LNHDA and CDR2 is SQIVND in the germline V gene (reference sequence). The CDR3 consists of 17 residues. The junction had 11 bases not matched to a gene; V was cut back by 3 bases and J by 4 bases.

V is TRBV30 and J is TRBJ1-6; no reliable D call. CDR1 is GTSNPN and CDR2 is SVGIG in the germline V gene (reference sequence). This CDR3 comprises 12 residues. Trimming pared 1 base from V and 6 bases from J, leaving 4 bases between. The CDR3 sequence: CAWSDSNSPLHF. The CDR3 nucleotides are TGTGCCTGGAGTGACAGTAATTCACCCCTCCACTTT.

V and J are TRBV6-2 or TRBV6-3 and TRBJ2-2; D unclear. CDR3 length equals 15 residues. Germline V gives CDR1 MNHEY, CDR2 SVGEGT. V lost 5 bases and J lost 1, with 11 bases in between. The CDR3 region has the DNA TGTGCCAGCAGTCCGGCCGACTGGAACACCGGGGAGCTGTTTTTT. It codes for CASSPADWNTGELFF.

The rearrangement uses TRBV4-3 and TRBJ1-1; 8 bases map to TRBD1. V shed 0 bases, J shed 7 bases, and the junction held 4 bases outside the gene matches. The CDR3 spans 14 residues. Germline V gives CDR1 LGHNA, CDR2 YSLEER. The CDR3 region is CASSQDGTGFEAFF. The CDR3 DNA reads TGCGCCAGCAGCCAAGATGGGACAGGCTTTGAAGCTTTCTTT.

This clone has just a few counts. The chain couples TRBV29-1 to TRBJ1-3; D perhaps matches TRBD1 (6 bases). The germline V gene has CDR1 SQVTM and CDR2 ANQGSEA. There are 13 residues in the CDR3. CDR3 bases: TGCAGTGGACAGCCTCGCTCTGGAAACACCATATATTTT. It yields the protein CSGQPRSGNTIYF.

The gene calls are TRBV5-1 and TRBJ1-5; no clear D. CDR3 size: 13 residues. Germline loops: CDR1 SGHRS, CDR2 YFSETQ. V was cut by 5 bases and J by 1 base, with 7 bases left in between. The CDR3 DNA reads as TGCGCCAGCAGACAAACCAGCAATCAGCCCCAGCATTTT. Its translation: CASRQTSNQPQHF.

The chain links TRBV19 to TRBJ1-1, with 8 bases identical to TRBD1. Germline CDR1 LNHDA, CDR2 SQIVND (reference sequence). The CDR3 runs to 16 residues. Trimming cost V 6 bases and J 0 bases; bases outside gene matches: 9. CDR3 sequence reads: CASRVGRGLMNTEAFF. DNA of the CDR3: TGTGCCAGTAGGGTGGGCAGGGGGCTAATGAACACTGAAGCTTTCTTT.

This chain uses TRBV19 with TRBJ2-1; D is unresolved. The germline gives CDR1 LNHDA, CDR2 SQIVND (reference sequence). The CDR3 has 12 residues. The V end was cut by 5 bases, the J end by 12 bases, with 14 bases between. CDR3 sequence (DNA): TGTGCCAGTAGTCCGCTGAGAGGAGCGCAGTTCTTC. This gives the protein CASSPLRGAQFF.

The chain has TRBV4-1 and TRBJ1-1, with D possibly TRBD1 on 6 matching bases. V lost 4 bases and J lost 1, with 7 bases in between. This CDR3 spans 13 amino acids. Germline V gene sequence: CDR1 MGHRA, CDR2 YSYEKL. The CDR3 loop reads CASSPTGNTEAFF. As DNA, the CDR3 is TGCGCCAGCAGCCCGACAGGGAACACTGAAGCTTTCTTT.

V and J are TRBV30 and TRBJ2-7; 7 bases map to TRBD1. The length of the CDR3 is 15 residues. V lost 2 bases to trimming and J lost 5 bases; unmatched junction nucleotides: 12. The germline gives CDR1 GTSNPN, CDR2 SVGIG (reference sequence). CDR3 nucleotide sequence: TGTGCCTGGAGTAGATCCCCCAGGGGGTTTGACGAGCAGTACTTC. Its protein is CAWSRSPRGFDEQYF.

V usage is TRBV5-6 and J usage is TRBJ1-2; TRBD1 might be the D (5 bases). Germline CDR1 is SGHDT and CDR2 is YYEEEE. The V end lost 1 base, the J end lost 0 bases, and 16 bases lay between the germline ends. The length of the CDR3 is 17 residues. CDR3 residues: CASSLNLLTGANYGYTF. The CDR3 DNA follows: TGTGCCAGCAGCTTGAACCTTTTAACGGGGGCTAACTATGGCTACACCTTC.

The rearrangement joins TRBV3-1 (or the pseudogene TRBV3-2) to TRBJ2-3, with TRBD2 matching 7 bases. CDR3 size: 15 residues. Unmatched junction bases numbered 9, after V lost 0 bases and J lost 9 bases. The germline gives CDR1 LGHDT, CDR2 YNNKEL (reference sequence). CDR3 coding DNA: TGTGCCAGCAGCCAAGATTGGACTAGAGAGGCGACGCAGTATTTT. Translation gives CASSQDWTREATQYF.

This clone was seen a few times. CDR3 nucleotide sequence: TGTGCCAGCAGCTTAGCGTGGCGACAGATTAACACTGAAGCTTTCTTT. Its translation: CASSLAWRQINTEAFF. The chain combines TRBV7-9 with TRBJ1-1; possibly TRBD1 for D (5 bases). In germline, CDR1 is SEHNR, CDR2 FQNEAQ (reference sequence). The CDR3 covers 16 residues. V lost 0 bases, J lost 2 bases, and 13 bases lay in between. Looking up the rest from reference TRBV7-9 and TRBJ1-1 gives the full variable domain: DTGVSQNPRHKITKRGQNVTFRCDPISEHNRLYWYRQTLGQGPEFLTYFQNEAQLEKSRLLSDRFSAERPKGSFSTLEIQRTEQGDSAMYLCASSLAWRQINTEAFFGQGTRLTVV.

This sequence joins TRBV12-3 or TRBV12-4 and TRBJ1-1; unclear D gene. The CDR3 covers 11 residues. The V and J ends lost 3 bases and 7 bases respectively, with 6 bases between them. The CDR3 loop is CASSLTYEAFF. In DNA form, the CDR3 reads TGTGCCAGCAGTTTGACATATGAAGCTTTCTTT.

This clone appeared once. The chain carries TRBV7-9 and TRBJ1-1; TRBD1 is a possible D gene (6 bases). The CDR3 is 13 amino acids. The V end lost 4 bases, the J end lost 8 bases, and 14 bases lay between the germline ends. Germline V gene lookup returns CDR1 SEHNR and CDR2 FQNEAQ (reference sequence). In DNA form, the CDR3 reads TGTGCCAGCAGCTCAAACACACAGGGAGAAGCTTTCTTT. Protein: CASSSNTQGEAFF.

This chain joins TRBV7-6 and TRBJ2-3, with 8 bases matching TRBD1. The ends lost 4 bases at V and 4 bases at J; junction bases unmatched: 7. Germline V lookup: CDR1 SGHVS, CDR2 FNYEAQ. This CDR3 contains 15 residues. In DNA form, the CDR3 reads TGTGCCAGCAGCTCCGGACAGGGTAGGGCAGATACGCAGTATTTT. Its protein is CASSSGQGRADTQYF. The full variable domain, rest sourced from reference TRBV7-6 and TRBJ2-3, is GAGVSQSPRYKVTKRGQDVALRCDPISGHVSLYWYRQALGQGPEFLTYFNYEAQQDKSGLPNDRFSAERPEGSISTLTIQRTEQRDSAMYRCASSSGQGRADTQYFGPGTRLTVL.

The chain has TRBV11-3 and TRBJ2-3; possible D gene TRBD2, 5 bases. The germline V and J ends were trimmed by 0 bases and 0 bases, with 10 bases remaining between them. Germline CDR1 and CDR2: SGHNT and YENEEA. The CDR3 length is 16 residues. The CDR3 loop reads CASSLDSGPSTDTQYF. The CDR3 coding sequence is TGTGCCAGCAGCTTAGACAGCGGCCCCAGCACAGATACGCAGTATTTT.

This sequence joins TRBV30 and TRBJ1-2; 8 bases agree with TRBD1. CDR1 is GTSNPN, CDR2 SVGIG, per germline (reference sequence). V gave up 4 bases and J gave up 4 bases; unmatched junction bases: 5. This CDR3 has 13 amino acids. Here the CDR3 DNA reads TGTGCCTGGAACCGGGACAGGCCCTATGGCTACACCTTC. Translation gives CAWNRDRPYGYTF.

The V gene is TRBV7-3, the J gene TRBJ1-6, with D possibly TRBD1 on 6 matching bases. The length of the CDR3 is 14 residues. Germline V gene data show CDR1 as SGHTA and CDR2 as FQGTGA. With 5 bases removed from V and 5 bases from J, the gap between germline ends came to 10 bases. This CDR3 is CASSVGQNNSPLHF. The CDR3 region has the DNA TGTGCCAGCAGCGTGGGACAAAATAATTCACCCCTCCACTTT.

This clone occurred once. The V gene is TRBV15, the J gene TRBJ2-2; TRBD1 aligns across 9 bases. The CDR3 spans 20 residues. V was clipped by 5 bases and J by 4 bases; unmatched bases: 20. Per the germline V gene, CDR1 is LNHNV and CDR2 is YYDKDF (reference sequence). Here the CDR3 reads CATSRLGGQGPKRGTGELFF. Written as DNA, the CDR3 is TGTGCCACCAGCCGCCTAGGGGGACAGGGCCCGAAAAGGGGCACCGGGGAGCTGTTTTTT.

The rearrangement uses TRBV3-1 (or the pseudogene TRBV3-2) and TRBJ1-1; maybe TRBD1 (5 bases). V lost 4 bases, J lost 4 bases, and 16 bases lay in between. The length of the CDR3 is 15 residues. CDR1 is LGHDT, CDR2 YNNKEL, per germline (reference sequence). The CDR3 DNA reads TGTGCCAGCAGCCCCGAATGGGGCATGGCCACTGAAGCTTTCTTT. Translated, it gives CASSPEWGMATEAFF.